This T cell receptor beta chain came from a study of neurological immune-mediated disorders. Findings of the study overall: Healthy controls had more TCR clonal expansion than multiple sclerosis, which showed the least, whereas HTLV-1-associated myelopathy showed the most.

Template-switch 5'RACE cDNA synthesis added a 10-nucleotide unique molecular identifier. From the 5' RACE reads, TCRdb called clonotypes with MiXCR, one entry per CDR3 protein. The data show roughly 17,000 distinct CDR3 sequences, around 9.7% seen once. The CDR3 is 16 amino acids. V was pared by 5 bases and J by 1 base, with 15 bases between. The V gene's germline CDR1 is SGHVS and CDR2 FQNEAQ. The healthy controls volunteered at a blood bank in Maryland, USA. This clonotype was counted at least ten times. Its matching antigen is unknown. This receptor was obtained from a man between 45 and 60 years old in good health. The gene calls are TRBV7-8 and TRBJ2-4, with D uncertain. Sequencing used CD8+ T cells from blood. Here the CDR3 reads CASSAGYNGAKNIQYF. CDR3 coding DNA: TGTGCCAGCAGCGCCGGTTATAACGGGGCCAAAAACATTCAGTACTTC.